The subject of this entry is one TCR beta chain. Its antigen has not been determined. No base quality information exists; no much larger clone differs at one position. The data derive from a study of blood T cell repertoires in COVID-19 (dated by TCRdb to 2018 to 2021). With respect to the entire study: Collaborator samples came from the United States, Italy and Spain and covered acute and convalescent phases of COVID-19. Subjects who had been exposed to COVID-19, were actively infected with it, or had recovered from it provided the deeply sampled blood TCRbeta repertoires that made up the dataset. The material from the prospective study consisted of cDNA or gDNA derived from T cells, B-cell-depleted T cells, or PBMCs. Where HLA class I and class II types were available, the types were taken from metadata supplied by the sample provider, not from assay-based typing. Sample metadata almost always included a de-identified subject ID, COVID-19 status, age in years and sex. The repertoires were released in a freely available public database intended as a resource for research on the immune response to SARS-CoV-2. Samples came from the ongoing ImmuneRACE study (first 160 participants) plus 1,254 subjects from 6 global collaborators. Study-level results and caveats: The amount of clinical and demographic metadata varied by source and participant and was provided uncurated.

Each collaborating institution followed its own protocols to collect whole blood in K2EDTA tubes. For TCRbeta analysis, collaborator samples were shipped as frozen whole blood, as isolated PBMCs, or as DNA extracted from either sample type. The immunoSEQ Assay, a bias-controlled multiplex PCR, was used to amplify TCRbeta CDR3 regions from genomic DNA. Regarding the original processing steps: Nucleated cell counts per sample were estimated from amplification of reference gene primers within the assay. To quantify the absolute abundance of each unique TCRbeta CDR3 rearrangement, sequence reads were collapsed and filtered. For each sample, productive Simpson clonality was calculated as the square root of Simpson's diversity index across productive rearrangements. The table was pulled from immuneACCESS by TCRdb, which kept in-frame rearrangements only. Such tables lose some clones; where checked, under half of the loss comes from unresolved V genes, and the rest has no known cause. The DNA gave D and trimming, while V, J and clone size come from that table. Recorded for this sample are about 220,000 clones; roughly 84% of them occurred a single time. The ten most abundant clones make up about 3.9% of the sample.

Per the germline V gene (reference sequence), LNHDA is the CDR1 and SQIVND is the CDR2. The CDR3 runs 13 residues from the cysteine to the phenylalanine. Kept here is only the CDR3 DNA, which spans 39 bases and is read in frame from base 1. Deletion took 7 bases off V and 3 bases off J, with a span of 9 bases between the germline ends. The V and J genes are TRBV19 and TRBJ1-4; TRBD1 is perhaps the D gene, given 6 matching bases. The receptor comes from a woman older than 75 with acute or convalescent COVID-19. Sequencing was done on a sample of peripheral blood. The DNA sequence reads TGTGCCAGTACAGGGGTGGCTAATGAAAAACTGTTTTTT. Translated, it gives CASTGVANEKLFF.